This T cell receptor (beta chain) stems from a study of cytomegalovirus exposure and HLA in healthy donors. With 60 Vbeta and 13 Jbeta primers, the PCR was carried out. This table comes from immunoSEQ multiplex PCR, and its TCRdb copy is limited to in-frame clones, with some not included. The repertoire has roughly 99,000 clones, 74% of them found once; the top ten carry approximately 2%. About this clone: One end of the junction is discordant with germline, which a read error may explain.

Germline-derived CDR1 and CDR2 are SEHNR and FQNEAQ (reference sequence). This CDR3 is built from 12 residues. The TCR originated in a male donor in good health and CMV-seronegative. The sequenced sample was PBMCs. The rearrangement links TRBV7-9 to TRBJ2-3, with TRBD2 matching 15 bases. Written as DNA, the CDR3 is TGTGCCAGCAGCCCTGGACTAGCGGGAGGGCATTTT. As protein: CASSPGLAGGHF.